This TCR beta chain originates from a study of T cells after yellow fever vaccination. Study conclusions and caveats: Repertoires obtained by FACS sorting could include abundant clonotypes that entered as contaminants from the bulk population.

TCRdb re-analysed the 5' RACE reads in MiXCR, keeping a single row per CDR3 protein. The sample yields hundreds of thousands of distinct CDR3 sequences, 4.1% seen once. As for this clonotype: No antigen is known for it.

The CDR3 length is 14 residues. Germline values: CDR1 SGHAT, CDR2 FQNNGV. The V end lost 0 bases, the J end lost 7 bases, and 10 bases lay between the germline ends. The TCR comes from a man aged 18-30 years who received the YFV17D yellow fever vaccine. The chain employs TRBV11-2 and TRBJ2-1; no reliable D call. This specimen was PBMCs, taken 5 days after the yellow fever booster vaccination. CDR3 coding DNA: TGTGCCAGCAGCTTAGAGGGCGTCAGGAATGAGCAGTTCTTC. This sequence encodes CASSLEGVRNEQFF.